Listed below are T cell receptor beta chains from one sample, sequenced in a study of lymphopenia after photon versus proton radiotherapy. Sequencing was performed with immunoSEQ multiplex PCR; in TCRdb, only in-frame clones are kept and a portion is missing. Of about 160,000 clones in the sample, approximately 86% are singletons; the top ten hold about 4.3%. Sequenced here: peripheral blood, sampled from a patient treated with photon-based radiotherapy. These receptors all come from a middle-aged man with gastric cancer. Each CDR3 is given with its conserved first and last residue. D genes are given only for firm matches. Expanded clones get a size class; other rows say once, few or many, or leave the size out.

TRBJ2-3 once TRBV19 NA CASRQGGISTDTQYF TGTGCCAGTAGACAGGGCGGGATAAGCACAGATACGCAGTATTTT
TRBJ2-7 NA TRBV7-8 TRBD1 CASSLGARQGAAYEQYF TGTGCCAGCAGCTTAGGTGCGAGGCAGGGGGCCGCCTACGAGCAGTACTTC
TRBJ2-1 NA TRBV7-9 TRBD1 CASSSRRDRNEQFF TGTGCCAGCAGCTCCCGCCGGGACAGGAATGAGCAGTTCTTC
TRBJ2-1 once TRBV5-1 NA CASSFRPDEQFF TGCGCCAGCAGCTTCCGTCCGGATGAGCAGTTCTTC
TRBJ1-4 once TRBV27 NA CASRKNEKLFF TGTGCCAGCAGGAAGAATGAAAAACTGTTTTTT
TRBJ1-4 once TRBV25-1 NA CASSDGDEKLFF TGTGCCAGCAGTGACGGGGATGAAAAACTGTTTTTT
TRBJ1-4 NA TRBV5-6 NA CASSPRGRGSEKLFF TGTGCCAGCAGCCCACGCGGGCGCGGGAGTGAAAAACTGTTTTTT
TRBJ1-1 few TRBV9 NA CASSVEVNTEAFF TGTGCCAGCAGCGTAGAGGTGAACACTGAAGCTTTCTTT
TRBJ2-5 NA TRBV6-5 TRBD1 CASSYSGQTFQETQYF TGTGCCAGCAGTTACTCGGGACAGACGTTCCAAGAGACCCAGTACTTC
TRBJ2-5 few TRBV5-4 TRBD2 CASSTIAGEETQYF TGTGCCAGCAGCACCATAGCGGGAGAAGAGACCCAGTACTTC
TRBJ2-3 NA TRBV5-8 NA CASSLTGTSTDTQYF TGTGCCAGCAGCTTGACAGGGACTAGCACAGATACGCAGTATTTT
TRBJ1-5 NA TRBV19 TRBD1 CASIQDRGRLNQPQHF TGTGCCAGTATCCAGGACAGGGGGCGCTTAAATCAGCCCCAGCATTTT
TRBJ2-4 once TRBV28 NA CASSRESGIQYF TGTGCCAGCTCCCGAGAATCCGGCATTCAGTACTTC
TRBJ2-5 NA TRBV5-1 TRBD1 CASSSGQGQETQYF TGCGCCAGCAGCTCAGGACAGGGCCAAGAGACCCAGTACTTC
TRBJ2-5 NA TRBV6-5 NA CASSLTVQETQYF TGTGCCAGCAGTCTGACAGTCCAAGAGACCCAGTACTTC
TRBJ2-7 NA TRBV7-3 TRBD1 CASSFGQVGEQYF TGTGCCAGCAGCTTCGGACAGGTCGGCGAGCAGTACTTC
TRBJ2-5 NA TRBV7-2 NA CASSLTGIYQETQYF TGTGCCAGCAGCCTGACGGGGATATACCAAGAGACCCAGTACTTC
TRBJ1-1 NA TRBV18 NA CASSPNTEAFF TGTGCCAGCTCACCCAACACTGAAGCTTTCTTT
TRBJ2-7 NA TRBV7-2 TRBD2 CASSLPPGGEQYF TGTGCCAGCAGCTTACCCCCGGGGGGGGAGCAGTACTTC
TRBJ2-7 NA TRBV6-1 NA CASSISRSHEQYF TGTGCCAGCAGTATATCCAGGTCCCACGAGCAGTACTTC
TRBJ1-5 NA TRBV4-2 NA CASSQVLGGGNQPQHF TGTGCCAGCAGCCAAGTTTTAGGGGGTGGCAATCAGCCCCAGCATTTT
TRBJ1-3 NA TRBV6-1 NA CASRVSGNTIYF TGTGCCAGCAGAGTATCTGGAAACACCATATATTTT
TRBJ2-2 NA TRBV19 NA CASRIQPNTGELFF TGTGCCAGTAGGATACAGCCGAACACCGGGGAGCTGTTTTTT
TRBJ2-1 NA TRBV7-9 NA CASSVKGEQFF TGTGCCAGCAGCGTGAAGGGTGAGCAGTTCTTC
TRBJ2-7 NA TRBV2 TRBD1 CASRQGPPSYEQYF TGTGCCAGCAGACAGGGGCCCCCCTCCTACGAGCAGTACTTC
TRBJ2-1 NA TRBV7-3 NA CASSFKGVSYNEQFF TGTGCCAGCAGCTTTAAGGGGGTCTCCTACAATGAGCAGTTCTTC
TRBJ1-3 once TRBV11-2 NA CASSSLQGSGNTIYF TGTGCCAGCAGCTCACTACAGGGCTCTGGAAACACCATATATTTT
TRBJ2-7 NA TRBV7-9 TRBD2 CASSRTSGREQYF TGTGCCAGCAGCAGGACTAGCGGGAGAGAGCAGTACTTC
TRBJ1-5 NA TRBV6-5 NA CASRIDRSQPQHF TGTGCCAGCAGGATCGACAGATCCCAGCCCCAGCATTTT
TRBJ2-3 NA TRBV4-2 TRBD1 CASSHEYRQGDTQYF TGTGCCAGCAGCCACGAATACAGACAGGGCGATACGCAGTATTTT
TRBJ2-5 NA TRBV2 NA CASTMDPLETQYF TGTGCCAGCACCATGGACCCCCTCGAGACCCAGTACTTC
TRBJ2-7 NA TRBV19 TRBD2 CASSRQAGGNYEQYF TGTGCCAGTAGTAGACAGGCGGGGGGGAACTACGAGCAGTACTTC
TRBJ2-1 NA TRBV5-4 NA CASSLAGTQQFF TGTGCCAGCAGCTTGGCTGGGACCCAGCAGTTCTTC
TRBJ1-1 few TRBV27 NA CASSPFTGGTEAFF TGTGCCAGCAGTCCCTTCACGGGGGGCACTGAAGCTTTCTTT
TRBJ1-5 once TRBV7-9 TRBD1 CASSLFGDRGRHQPQHF TGTGCCAGCAGCTTATTCGGGGACAGGGGTCGCCATCAGCCCCAGCATTTT
TRBJ2-7 NA TRBV10-3 NA CAISESETGVWEQYF TGTGCCATCAGTGAGTCTGAGACCGGGGTTTGGGAGCAGTACTTC
TRBJ1-4 NA TRBV7-9 NA CASSSRVNEKLFF TGTGCCAGCAGCTCCAGGGTTAATGAAAAACTGTTTTTT
TRBJ2-1 NA TRBV5-4 TRBD1 CASSLAGQGLYNEQFF TGTGCCAGCAGCTTGGCCGGACAGGGACTTTACAATGAGCAGTTCTTC
TRBJ1-5 NA TRBV15 TRBD1 CATSRSGTGVQPQHF TGTGCCACCAGCAGGTCCGGGACAGGGGTTCAGCCCCAGCATTTT
TRBJ2-1 NA TRBV10-1 NA CASSYAGTNVNEQFF TGCGCCAGCAGTTATGCCGGGACAAACGTCAATGAGCAGTTCTTC
TRBJ1-1 NA TRBV29-1 NA CSVEDMAFF TGCAGCGTTGAGGATATGGCTTTCTTT
TRBJ1-3 NA TRBV2 NA CASSENKGLSGNTIYF TGTGCCAGCAGTGAAAACAAGGGCCTCTCTGGAAACACCATATATTTT
TRBJ2-6 NA TRBV19 NA CASEDPVGSGANVLTF TGTGCCAGTGAGGACCCCGTCGGCTCTGGGGCCAACGTCCTGACTTTC
TRBJ2-2 few TRBV30 NA CAWGGLGGTGELFF TGTGCCTGGGGAGGACTAGGGGGGACCGGGGAGCTGTTTTTT
TRBJ2-3 NA TRBV5-1 TRBD2 CASSLRSDGTSGSPDTQYF TGCGCCAGCAGCTTACGGAGCGACGGGACTAGCGGGAGTCCAGATACGCAGTATTTT
TRBJ2-5 NA TRBV4-2 TRBD1 CASSQDWTGGVRETQYF TGTGCCAGCAGCCAAGATTGGACAGGTGGGGTAAGGGAGACCCAGTACTTC
TRBJ2-3 NA TRBV7-9 NA CASSLGTSTDTQYF TGTGCCAGCAGCTTAGGGACAAGCACAGATACGCAGTATTTT
TRBJ1-2 NA TRBV19 NA CASSPPREGHGYTF TGTGCCAGTAGCCCCCCCAGGGAAGGCCATGGCTACACCTTC
TRBJ2-5 NA TRBV7-9 TRBD2 CASRRPGLATITGETQYF TGTGCCAGCAGGCGACCGGGACTAGCGACAATCACAGGAGAGACCCAGTACTTC
TRBJ1-4 NA TRBV18 NA CASSRGGPGGEKLFF TGTGCCAGCTCACGTGGGGGACCCGGCGGTGAAAAACTGTTTTTT
TRBJ2-2 NA TRBV18 NA CASSPRGGELFF TGTGCCAGCTCACCACGAGGCGGGGAGCTGTTTTTT
TRBJ1-5 few TRBV2 TRBD1 CASSGDRGPNQPQHF TGTGCCAGCAGTGGAGACAGGGGGCCGAATCAGCCCCAGCATTTT
TRBJ2-7 NA TRBV19 TRBD1 CASSISGQGVSYEQYF TGTGCCAGTAGCATCTCAGGACAGGGGGTCTCCTACGAGCAGTACTTC
TRBJ2-1 NA TRBV14 NA CASSQWQEQFF TGTGCCAGCAGCCAATGGCAGGAGCAGTTCTTC
TRBJ1-2 NA TRBV28 NA CASNTAPRGYTF TGTGCCAGCAACACAGCCCCCCGGGGCTACACCTTC